In its sample, the clone carrying this T cell receptor (beta chain) was seen a few times. For the second PCR, which ran for about 7 to 12 cycles, a sample-barcoded 5' primer and a J-beta primer mix were used. TCRdb fed the 5' RACE reads into MiXCR, producing one record per CDR3 protein. The repertoire includes 550,000 to 750,000 distinct CDR3 sequences, around a fifth of them detected once, and 3.5% to 4% sits in the top ten. These data belong to a study of blood T cells in healthy people across ages. Trimming removed 1 base at V and 4 bases at J, with 7 bases between. The length of the CDR3 is 12 residues. Per germline, CDR1 GTSNPN and CDR2 SVGIG (reference sequence).

This receptor was identified in a man in his 70s in good health. The V gene is TRBV30, the J gene TRBJ2-5; D may be TRBD1 or TRBD2 (5 bases each). Sample: blood. CDR3 residues: CAWSAGGETQYF. The DNA for the CDR3 is TGTGCCTGGAGTGCTGGGGGAGAGACCCAGTACTTC.